A selection of T cell receptor beta chains follows, all from one sample in a study of shared clonotypes between healthy human individuals. Sequencing used immunoSEQ multiplex PCR; TCRdb keeps in-frame clones, though not all of them. The sample consists of roughly 2.5 million clones, more than 80% of them appearing once. Sequences were obtained from naive CD4+ T cells sorted from blood. The receptors come from a man in his late teens or twenties in good health. Both conserved end residues are part of each CDR3. D genes are given only for firm matches. The listing skips clone size in some rows; elsewhere it reads once, few, many or a size class.

>TRBD1|TRBJ1-2|TRBV6-6|once
CASRPPGQGNYGYTF
TGTGCCAGCAGGCCCCCGGGACAGGGAAACTATGGCTACACCTTC
>-|TRBJ1-5|TRBV6-4|-
CASSDGVGRKVERGNGNQPQHF
TGTGCCAGCAGTGACGGTGTAGGGAGGAAAGTCGAACGGGGCAATGGCAATCAGCCCCAGCATTTT
>TRBD1|TRBJ2-1|TRBV5-1|-
CASSFGTGIYNEQFF
TGCGCCAGCAGCTTTGGGACAGGGATATACAATGAGCAGTTCTTC
>-|TRBJ1-2|TRBV28|-
CASTLSGRAGGYTF
TGTGCCAGCACCCTATCCGGTAGGGCCGGTGGCTACACCTTC
>-|TRBJ2-1|TRBV5-1|-
CASSLSTGNNEQFF
TGCGCCAGCAGCTTGTCTACGGGAAACAATGAGCAGTTCTTC
>-|TRBJ1-5|TRBV6-1|-
CASSDSQPQHF
TGTGCCAGCAGTGACTCACAGCCCCAGCATTTT
>TRBD2|TRBJ2-1|TRBV11-3|-
CASSLAGRANEQFF
TGTGCCAGCAGCTTAGCAGGGAGGGCAAATGAGCAGTTCTTC
>-|TRBJ2-7|TRBV18|-
CASSPPNAGYEQYF
TGTGCCAGCTCACCGCCTAACGCGGGCTACGAGCAGTACTTC
>-|TRBJ2-1|TRBV7-2|-
CASSLAQGTEQFF
TGTGCCAGCAGCTTAGCCCAGGGGACTGAGCAGTTCTTC
>TRBD2|TRBJ2-2|TRBV5-1|once
CASSLPGGGTGELFF
TGCGCCAGCAGCTTGCCGGGAGGAGGCACCGGGGAGCTGTTTTTT
>-|TRBJ2-1|TRBV7-3|-
CASSLILGREQFF
TGTGCCAGCAGCTTAATCTTGGGTCGGGAGCAGTTCTTC
>TRBD1|TRBJ1-5|TRBV7-9|-
CASSLGDRAFGNQPQHF
TGTGCCAGCAGCTTAGGGGACAGGGCGTTCGGCAATCAGCCCCAGCATTTT
>-|TRBJ1-4|TRBV28|-
CASGTRTEKLFF
TGTGCCAGCGGGACCAGAACTGAAAAACTGTTTTTT
>-|TRBJ2-6|TRBV27|-
CASSWAGSFSGANVLTF
TGTGCCAGCAGTTGGGCAGGGTCCTTTTCTGGGGCCAACGTCCTGACTTTC
>-|TRBJ2-1|TRBV28|-
CASSSNKGEQFF
TGTGCCAGCAGTTCCAACAAGGGTGAGCAGTTCTTC
>TRBD1|TRBJ1-2|TRBV19|-
CASSVTGGSLVGYTF
TGTGCCAGTAGTGTGACAGGGGGCAGTCTGGTCGGCTACACCTTC
>TRBD1|TRBJ1-5|TRBV30|-
CAWSRQGERPQHF
TGTGCCTGGAGTAGACAGGGGGAGAGGCCCCAGCATTTT
>-|TRBJ2-7|TRBV5-1|once
CASSLEGSSSYEQYF
TGCGCCAGCAGCTTGGAGGGCTCTAGCTCCTACGAGCAGTACTTC
>-|TRBJ2-5|TRBV28|-
CASSFPPLQETQYF
TGTGCCAGCAGTTTTCCCCCTCTTCAAGAGACCCAGTACTTC
>-|TRBJ2-7|TRBV5-1|-
CASSLVPDSYEQYF
TGCGCCAGCAGCTTGGTTCCGGACTCCTACGAGCAGTACTTC
>-|TRBJ1-3|TRBV7-2|-
CASSLGPTGNTIYF
TGTGCCAGCAGCTTAGGTCCTACGGGGAACACCATATATTTT
>-|TRBJ2-7|TRBV5-1|-
CASSLAGRSEQYF
TGCGCCAGCAGCTTGGCGGGACGAAGCGAGCAGTACTTC
>-|TRBJ1-1|TRBV28|-
CASGSVAGNTEAFF
TGTGCCAGCGGTTCAGTAGCGGGGAACACTGAAGCTTTCTTT
>TRBD2|TRBJ2-7|TRBV4-1|-
CASSPGGVVYEQYF
TGCGCCAGCAGCCCGGGAGGGGTCGTCTACGAGCAGTACTTC
>TRBD1|TRBJ2-5|TRBV4-1|-
CASSRGQGVRETQYF
TGCGCCAGCAGCCGGGGACAGGGGGTACGGGAGACCCAGTACTTC
>TRBD1|TRBJ1-2|TRBV7-9|-
CASSLEPGQGSYGYTF
TGTGCCAGCAGCTTAGAGCCGGGACAGGGAAGCTATGGCTACACCTTC
>TRBD1|TRBJ1-2|TRBV19|-
CASTLGQANYGYTF
TGTGCCAGTACCCTGGGACAGGCTAACTATGGCTACACCTTC
>-|TRBJ1-2|TRBV4-1|-
CASSQVSLTGINYGYTF
TGCGCCAGCAGCCAAGTTTCCCTTACAGGGATCAACTATGGCTACACCTTC
>-|TRBJ1-1|TRBV14|-
CASSHRPGSNTEAFF
TGTGCCAGCAGCCATCGTCCAGGGTCGAACACTGAAGCTTTCTTT
>-|TRBJ1-2|TRBV19|once
CASSDPRSANYGYTF
TGTGCCAGTAGTGATCCCCGATCAGCTAACTATGGCTACACCTTC
>TRBD1|TRBJ2-1|TRBV18|once
CASSAQPQGAAYNEQFF
TGTGCCAGCTCAGCACAACCCCAGGGGGCTGCTTACAATGAGCAGTTCTTC
>TRBD2|TRBJ2-5|TRBV5-1|-
CASSLVASGGTIATQYF
TGCGCCAGCAGCTTGGTAGCTAGCGGGGGGACTATCGCGACCCAGTACTTC
>TRBD2|TRBJ2-5|TRBV5-1|-
CASSLGRTSGEIQETQYF
TGCGCCAGCAGCTTGGGGCGGACTAGCGGGGAGATTCAAGAGACCCAGTACTTC
>TRBD2|TRBJ2-7|TRBV5-6|-
CASSSRVGLARHEQYF
TGTGCCAGCAGCTCCCGCGTCGGACTAGCCCGCCACGAGCAGTACTTC
>-|TRBJ1-5|TRBV18|-
CASSRQGNQPQHF
TGTGCCAGCTCACGACAGGGCAATCAGCCCCAGCATTTT
>-|TRBJ2-3|TRBV6-8|-
CASSYSGVSLKVADTQYF
TGTGCCAGCAGTTATTCAGGGGTTTCCCTCAAAGTCGCAGATACGCAGTATTTT
>-|TRBJ1-1|TRBV10-3|-
CAIRENFDRNTEAFF
TGTGCCATCAGGGAGAATTTCGACAGGAACACTGAAGCTTTCTTT
>-|TRBJ1-6|TRBV19|-
CASSIDIRAYENSPLHF
TGTGCCAGTAGTATAGATATTAGGGCTTACGAAAATTCACCCCTCCACTTT
>-|TRBJ2-7|TRBV5-1|-
CASSLAAGGPYEQYF
TGCGCCAGCAGCTTGGCGGCAGGTGGCCCCTACGAGCAGTACTTC
>TRBD2|TRBJ2-1|TRBV9|-
CASSVGLAVSSEQFF
TGTGCCAGCAGCGTGGGACTAGCGGTTTCGTCTGAGCAGTTCTTC
>-|TRBJ2-7|TRBV30|-
CACSGDNEQYF
TGTGCCTGTTCTGGGGATAACGAGCAGTACTTC
>-|TRBJ2-5|TRBV7-6|-
CASSLATGSSTETQYF
TGTGCCAGCAGCTTAGCCACCGGGTCCTCCACAGAGACCCAGTACTTC
>TRBD1|TRBJ1-5|TRBV6-1|-
CASSAQGGGLSNQPQHF
TGTGCCAGCAGTGCCCAGGGGGGGGGTCTCTCCAATCAGCCCCAGCATTTT
>-|TRBJ2-1|TRBV9|-
CASSVASEREQFF
TGTGCCAGCAGCGTAGCGTCAGAACGGGAGCAGTTCTTC
>-|TRBJ1-1|TRBV6-5|-
CASNKDGLNTEAFF
TGTGCCAGCAATAAAGACGGGTTGAACACTGAAGCTTTCTTT
>TRBD2|TRBJ2-1|TRBV5-1|-
CASRGLAGTNEQFF
TGCGCCAGCAGGGGACTAGCGGGGACCAATGAGCAGTTCTTC
>-|TRBJ1-2|TRBV9|-
CASSVGGPQANYGYTF
TGTGCCAGCAGCGTAGGGGGGCCACAAGCTAACTATGGCTACACCTTC
>TRBD1|TRBJ2-7|TRBV5-4|-
CASSAQPGQGPQEQYF
TGTGCCAGCAGCGCACAACCGGGACAGGGGCCCCAAGAGCAGTACTTC
>-|TRBJ1-1|TRBV25-1|-
CASRTGTNTEAFF
TGTGCCAGCAGGACCGGGACTAACACTGAAGCTTTCTTT
>TRBD1|TRBJ1-1|TRBV5-1|-
CASSLNQEQGGTEAFF
TGCGCCAGCAGCTTAAACCAGGAACAGGGGGGCACTGAAGCTTTCTTT
>TRBD2|TRBJ2-3|TRBV10-2|-
CASSDSSGRAGDMGTDTQYF
TGCGCCAGCAGTGATTCGAGCGGGAGGGCCGGTGACATGGGCACAGATACGCAGTATTTT
>-|TRBJ2-1|TRBV27|-
CASSYSSGGNEQFF
TGTGCCAGCAGTTACTCGAGTGGCGGGAATGAGCAGTTCTTC
>TRBD1|TRBJ1-2|TRBV19|-
CASSPGQGRGYTF
TGTGCCAGTAGTCCTGGACAGGGCCGGGGCTACACCTTC
>TRBD2|TRBJ2-3|TRBV7-2|-
CASSPLPSGSHTDTQYF
TGTGCCAGCAGTCCCTTGCCCAGCGGGAGCCACACAGATACGCAGTATTTT
>-|TRBJ2-3|TRBV30|-
CAWNQGIGTDTQYF
TGTGCCTGGAATCAGGGAATCGGCACAGATACGCAGTATTTT
>-|TRBJ1-6|TRBV28|-
CASSSWGGYGSPLHF
TGTGCCAGCAGCTCCTGGGGTGGGTACGGTTCACCCCTCCACTTT
>-|TRBJ2-1|TRBV28|-
CASISGSSYNEQFF
TGTGCCAGCATCTCAGGGAGCTCCTACAATGAGCAGTTCTTC
>-|TRBJ1-3|TRBV30|-
CAWSYAGVRSGNTIYF
TGTGCCTGGAGCTACGCAGGGGTAAGATCTGGAAACACCATATATTTT
>TRBD2|TRBJ2-5|TRBV7-2|-
CASSLVYLAGRETQYF
TGTGCCAGCAGCTTAGTATACCTAGCGGGACGAGAGACCCAGTACTTC
>-|TRBJ1-6|TRBV9|once
CASSDGQNYNSPLHF
TGTGCCAGCAGCGACGGACAGAATTATAATTCACCCCTCCACTTT